This T cell receptor beta chain is from a study of CD8 T cells in Susac syndrome. In regard to this clonotype: Its antigen is undetermined.

When the RNA was reverse transcribed, random hexamers were used with an input of about 0.5 to 1 ug. TCRdb itself ran the immunoSEQ multiplex PCR reads through MiXCR, one entry per CDR3 protein. The table records fewer than 80,000 distinct CDR3 sequences, around 96% of them present only once. Study-wide findings and caveats: It was acknowledged by the study that relatively few individuals were included in its TCR sequencing and HLA analysis.

Sequencing of TCR beta, carried out with a high-throughput approach, was applied to CD8+ and CD4+ T cells from the blood. Stable or active relapsing-remitting multiple sclerosis, untreated and meeting revised McDonald criteria, defined the controls. Bulk CD8+ and CD4+ cells came from magnetic negative isolation; CD8+ TEMRA by FACS. The source of this sequence is a human donor with multiple sclerosis. The specimen was CD8+ T cells from PBMCs.

In DNA form, the CDR3 reads TGTGCTAGTGGTCTCCAGGTCGGGACTAGGTCCTACAATGAGCAGTTCTTC. It is translated as CASGLQVGTRSYNEQFF. The V gene is TRBV12-5, the J gene TRBJ2-1; 8 bases are a match to TRBD2. CDR3 length: 17 amino acids. Germline CDR1 is LGHNT and CDR2 is FRNRAP. The V segment lost 5 bases and the J segment 1 base; nucleotides outside the gene matches: 10.